These 6 T cell receptor beta chains share one sample of origin, sequenced in a study of regulatory dendritic cells for organ transplantation. The antigens these receptors bind are not known. The repertoire was sequenced with immunoSEQ multiplex PCR; TCRdb's copy has only in-frame clones and lacks some. Among 9,500 to 15,000 clones listed, 62% were seen once. Allogeneic regulatory or mature dendritic cells were co-cultured for roughly five days with CFSE-labeled sorted T cells at 1:10. The sequenced sample consisted of naive CD8+ T cells from blood cultured with dendritic cells. This sample's subset: CD45RA+ naive T cells. These TCRs come from a human donor in good health.

The rearrangement joins TRBV27 to TRBJ2-7; the match to TRBD1 covers 9 bases. With 4 bases clipped from V and 1 base from J, the junction kept 5 bases outside the gene matches. The CDR3 loop spans 15 amino acids. Per the germline V gene, CDR1 is MNHEY and CDR2 is SMNVEV (reference sequence). In nucleotides, the CDR3 is TGTGCCAGCAGTTCGGACAGGGGATTGTCCTACGAGCAGTACTTC. Translated: CASSSDRGLSYEQYF.

Here the CDR3 DNA reads TGTGCCAGTAGTACCCGACTAGCGGGAGTCTACAATGAGCAGTTCTTC. Protein product: CASSTRLAGVYNEQFF. The rearrangement joins TRBV19 to TRBJ2-1; 12 bases match TRBD2. V lost 4 bases and J lost 3; bases outside the gene matches: 4. This CDR3 is 16 amino acids long. Germline CDR1 is LNHDA and CDR2 is SQIVND (reference sequence).

The chain joins TRBV7-8 to TRBJ2-3, with TRBD2 matching over 10 bases. V trimming: 5 bases; J trimming: 7 bases; junction bases outside the gene matches: 12. The CDR3 has 16 amino acids. Germline V gives CDR1 SGHVS, CDR2 FQNEAQ. CDR3 in amino acids: CASSPSGGLAPYTQYF. The DNA of the CDR3 is TGTGCCAGCAGCCCCAGTGGGGGACTAGCGCCTTATACGCAGTATTTT.

V usage is TRBV4-3 and J usage is TRBJ2-2; D may be TRBD2 (5 bases). Germline assignment: CDR1 LGHNA and CDR2 YSLEER. CDR3 size: 13 residues. CDR3 region: CPRGHPNTGELFF. The CDR3 nucleotides are TGCCCCCGGGGTCACCCGAACACCGGGGAGCTGTTTTTT.

The V gene is TRBV4-2, the J gene TRBJ2-7; TRBD1 matches 7 bases. The ends lost 2 bases at V and 5 bases at J; junction bases unmatched: 6. The CDR3 has 14 residues. Per germline, CDR1 LGHNA and CDR2 YNFKEQ. CDR3 sequence reads: CASSQPDRVNEQYF. Written as DNA, the CDR3 is TGTGCCAGCAGCCAACCTGACAGGGTCAACGAGCAGTACTTC.

This chain uses TRBV7-2 with TRBJ2-3; 10 nucleotides align to TRBD2. Germline values: CDR1 SGHTA, CDR2 FQGNSA. The CDR3 has 18 residues. V shed 1 base, J shed 1 base, and the junction held 8 bases outside the gene matches. The CDR3 reads CASSLGGPLAGRTDTQYF. The DNA for the CDR3 is TGTGCCAGCAGCTTAGGGGGCCCACTAGCGGGGCGCACAGATACGCAGTATTTT.